Following are 25 T cell receptor beta chains from one sample sequenced in a study of identifying expanded T cells in peripheral blood. Repertoires were generated with immunoSEQ multiplex PCR, while TCRdb's copy carries only in-frame clones and drops some. The sample carries around 85,000 clones, more than 75% recorded once. Sequencing was done on a sample of blood. These receptors all come from a person aged 18 to 70 in good health.

The chain links TRBV19 to TRBJ1-5; 9 bases agree with TRBD1. This CDR3 comprises 18 residues. Unmatched junction bases numbered 18, after V lost 5 bases and J lost 7 bases. CDR1 LNHDA and CDR2 SQIVND come from the germline V gene (reference sequence). CDR3 residues: CASSLLPGQGGYLQPQHF. CDR3 coding DNA: TGTGCCAGTAGTTTGCTTCCGGGACAGGGAGGCTATTTGCAGCCCCAGCATTTT.

CDR3 sequence reads: CASSSTGELFF. CDR3 DNA: TGTGCCAGCAGTTCGACCGGGGAGCTGTTTTTT. The rearrangement uses TRBV28 and TRBJ2-2; D is unresolved. The CDR3 runs to 11 residues. Germline loops: CDR1 MDHEN, CDR2 SYDVKM. The V gene lost 4 bases and the J gene lost 5 bases, with 2 bases spanning the gap.

This chain uses TRBV5-4 with TRBJ1-2; no clear D. Germline assignment: CDR1 SGHNT and CDR2 YYREEE (reference sequence). The CDR3 sequence is 13 residues long. With 2 bases removed from V and 2 bases from J, the gap between germline ends came to 7 bases. The CDR3 loop is CASSLQGNYGYTF. The CDR3 DNA sequence: TGTGCCAGCAGCTTACAAGGAAACTATGGCTACACCTTC.

The rearrangement uses TRBV25-1 and TRBJ1-4; D perhaps matches TRBD1 (5 bases). With 3 bases removed from V and 4 bases from J, the gap between germline ends came to 9 bases. The CDR3 loop spans 14 amino acids. Looked up from germline, CDR1 is MGHDK and CDR2 is SYGVNS. The CDR3 spells CASSEGPSNEKLFF. The CDR3 nucleotides read TGTGCCAGCAGTGAGGGACCGAGTAATGAAAAACTGTTTTTT.

This chain joins TRBV7-6 and TRBJ2-5, with D perhaps TRBD2 (5 bases). Looked up from germline, CDR1 is SGHVS and CDR2 is FNYEAQ. The CDR3 length is 14 residues. Trimming left V 6 bases short and J 7 bases short, with 18 bases between. The CDR3 DNA reads as TGTGCCAGCAGTCCCAAACGACGCGAGGGGACCCAGTACTTC. Protein sequence: CASSPKRREGTQYF.

This chain links TRBV30 with TRBJ2-7; 8 positions agree with TRBD1. There are 14 residues in the CDR3. V shed 3 bases, J shed 5 bases, and the junction held 9 bases outside the gene matches. Germline V lookup: CDR1 GTSNPN, CDR2 SVGIG (reference sequence). The chain's CDR3 is CAWSNPDRANEQYF. The CDR3 DNA is TGTGCCTGGAGCAACCCGGACAGGGCGAACGAGCAGTACTTC.

The chain carries TRBV10-3 and TRBJ1-2; D remains ambiguous. The CDR3 runs 13 residues. The germline gives CDR1 ENHRY, CDR2 SYGVKD. V lost 6 bases and J 2 bases, leaving 10 bases between the germline ends. CDR3 DNA sequence: TGTGCCATCAGATTCGGAGTGAACTATGGCTACACCTTC. It specifies CAIRFGVNYGYTF.

The chain has TRBV5-1 and TRBJ2-1; D not certain. The CDR3 contains 14 residues. V was pared by 2 bases and J by 6 bases, with 12 bases between. The germline V gene has CDR1 SGHRS and CDR2 YFSETQ. In nucleotides, the CDR3 is TGCGCCAGCAGCTTTGGAACTCGGGCCAATGAGCAGTTCTTC. Translation gives CASSFGTRANEQFF. Looking up the rest from reference TRBV5-1 and TRBJ2-1 gives the full variable domain: KAGVTQTPRYLIKTRGQQVTLSCSPISGHRSVSWYQQTPGQGLQFLFEYFSETQRNKGNFPGRFSGRQFSNSRSEMNVSTLELGDSALYLCASSFGTRANEQFFGPGTRLTVL.

The chain recombines TRBV30 with TRBJ1-1; possibly TRBD1 for D (6 bases). The length of the CDR3 is 14 residues. Germline CDR1 GTSNPN, CDR2 SVGIG (reference sequence). Trimming removed 0 bases from V and 3 bases from J, with 11 bases in between. CDR3 loop: CAWSVLEGDTEAFF. The CDR3 nucleotides are TGTGCCTGGAGTGTACTGGAGGGGGACACTGAAGCTTTCTTT. The whole variable domain, filled in from reference TRBV30 and TRBJ1-1, reads SQTIHQWPATLVQPVGSPLSLECTVEGTSNPNLYWYRQAAGRGLQLLFYSVGIGQISSEVPQNLSASRPQDRQFILSSKKLLLSDSGFYLCAWSVLEGDTEAFFGQGTRLTVV.

The chain has TRBV5-4 and TRBJ1-1; maybe TRBD1 (5 bases). This CDR3 region has 14 residues. Germline V gene sequence: CDR1 SGHNT, CDR2 YYREEE (reference sequence). The germline V and J ends were trimmed by 2 bases and 6 bases, with 14 bases remaining between them. The DNA for the CDR3 is TGTGCCAGCAGCTTCGTCACAGGAGGGCCTGAAGCTTTCTTT. Its translation is CASSFVTGGPEAFF. Variable domain in full (rest from reference TRBV5-4 and TRBJ1-1): ETGVTQSPTHLIKTRGQQVTLRCSSQSGHNTVSWYQQALGQGPQFIFQYYREEENGRGNFPPRFSGLQFPNYSSELNVNALELDDSALYLCASSFVTGGPEAFFGQGTRLTVV.

This clone was seen a single time. This chain connects TRBV4-3 to TRBJ1-1; D perhaps matches TRBD1 (6 bases). Germline-derived CDR1 and CDR2 are LGHNA and YSLEER. V gave up 1 base and J gave up 4 bases, with 13 bases separating them. The CDR3 contains 15 residues. The CDR3 DNA is TGCGCCAGCAGCCAAGGAACAGGGTTGATCACTGAAGCTTTCTTT. Its protein is CASSQGTGLITEAFF.

The rearrangement uses TRBV6-4 and TRBJ2-3, with a possible D match to TRBD2 (7 bases). V was trimmed by 8 bases and J by 6 bases, leaving 15 bases between them. The CDR3 contains 13 residues. Looked up from germline, CDR1 is MRHNA and CDR2 is SNTAGT. DNA for the CDR3: TGTGCCAGCTCGTACAGGGAGGGCGATACGCAGTATTTT. Amino acids: CASSYREGDTQYF.

The V gene is TRBV9, the J gene TRBJ2-3; 7 bases are shared with TRBD2. Trimming at V came to 7 bases and at J to 1 base, leaving 3 bases not matched to a gene. In germline, CDR1 is SGDLS, CDR2 YYNGEE. The CDR3 is 13 amino acids. The CDR3 DNA is TGTGCCAGCGGACTAGGGGGCACAGATACGCAGTATTTT. This codes for CASGLGGTDTQYF.

The chain has TRBV11-1 and TRBJ1-2; 9 bases line up with TRBD1. CDR3 length: 13 residues. Germline V lookup: CDR1 SGHAT, CDR2 FQDESV (reference sequence). The trim removed 5 bases at V and 10 bases at J, leaving 8 bases unmatched. CDR3 sequence reads: CASSPGTGRPYTF. The CDR3 DNA sequence: TGTGCCAGCAGCCCCGGGACAGGGAGACCCTACACCTTC.

The V gene is TRBV13, the J gene TRBJ2-4, with TRBD2 matching 8 bases. The germline gives CDR1 PRHDT, CDR2 FYEKMQ (reference sequence). After removal of 5 bases from V and 1 base from J, the junction contained 4 bases not matched to a gene. This CDR3 has 15 residues. The DNA of the CDR3 is TGTGCCAGCAGCGTCGGGAGGGGGGCCAAAAACATTCAGTACTTC. The encoded protein is CASSVGRGAKNIQYF.

This chain connects TRBV6-6 to TRBJ1-1; 7 bases match TRBD1. J was trimmed by 1 base and V by 4 bases; bases with no gene match: 0. The germline CDR1 and CDR2 sequences are MNHNY and SVGAGI (reference sequence). The CDR3 runs 13 residues. The CDR3: CASSWTGNTEAFF. CDR3 nucleotide sequence: TGTGCCAGCAGTTGGACAGGGAACACTGAAGCTTTCTTT.

This clone was counted a single time. DNA for the CDR3: TGTGCCAGCAGCTTAGATAGGACTAGCGGAGAGACCCAGTACTTC. Amino acid sequence: CASSLDRTSGETQYF. The chain employs TRBV7-7 and TRBJ2-5, with TRBD2 matching over 10 bases. The V and J ends lost 1 base and 4 bases, in that order; junction bases with no gene match: 3. The CDR3 consists of 15 residues. CDR1 and CDR2 from the germline V gene are SSHAT and FNYEAQ (reference sequence).

This chain connects TRBV10-3 to TRBJ2-7; 9 nucleotides agree with TRBD2. The CDR3 length is 15 residues. Looked up from germline, CDR1 is ENHRY and CDR2 is SYGVKD. The V gene end was trimmed by 5 bases and the J gene end by 7 bases; junction bases not matched to a gene: 12. This CDR3 is CAISSLGGGVFEQYF. CDR3 in DNA: TGTGCCATCAGTTCACTTGGCGGGGGGGTATTTGAGCAGTACTTC.

The table lists this clone with a few counts. The chain recombines TRBV4-2 with TRBJ2-1; tentative D call: TRBD1 (5 bases). Per germline, CDR1 LGHNA and CDR2 YNFKEQ. Trimming removed 3 bases at V and 5 bases at J, with 11 bases between. The CDR3 extends over 14 amino acids. This CDR3 is CASSQPQGDNEQFF. The CDR3 nucleotides are TGTGCCAGCAGCCAGCCGCAAGGGGACAATGAGCAGTTCTTC.

The gene calls are TRBV5-6 and TRBJ2-1, with a possible D match to TRBD2 (6 bases). Germline V gene lookup returns CDR1 SGHDT and CDR2 YYEEEE. Trimming left V 6 bases short and J 2 bases short, with 21 bases between. The CDR3 has 17 residues. The CDR3 spells CASTRGLTGPPYNEQFF. CDR3 sequence (DNA): TGTGCCAGCACCCGGGGGTTAACAGGACCCCCCTACAATGAGCAGTTCTTC.

The chain uses TRBV5-1 and TRBJ1-5; D possibly corresponds to TRBD1 (5 bases). V lost 0 bases, J lost 2 bases, and 15 bases lay in between. Looked up from germline, CDR1 is SGHRS and CDR2 is YFSETQ. The length of the CDR3 is 17 residues. The chain's CDR3 is CASSLDRSSRGNQPQHF. DNA for the CDR3: TGCGCCAGCAGCTTGGACAGGTCTTCAAGGGGCAATCAGCCCCAGCATTTT. Based on the CDR3 plus reference TRBV5-1 and TRBJ1-5, the full variable domain is KAGVTQTPRYLIKTRGQQVTLSCSPISGHRSVSWYQQTPGQGLQFLFEYFSETQRNKGNFPGRFSGRQFSNSRSEMNVSTLELGDSALYLCASSLDRSSRGNQPQHFGDGTRLSIL.

The chain carries TRBV5-1 and TRBJ2-7, with TRBD2 as a possible D gene (6 bases). The V gene's germline CDR1 is SGHRS and CDR2 YFSETQ. V lost 0 bases and J 8 bases, leaving 18 bases between the germline ends. The CDR3 is 15 residues long. The CDR3 nucleotides are TGCGCCAGCAGCTTGGATCTTGCGGGGCTGGCAAAGCAGTACTTC. Encoded protein: CASSLDLAGLAKQYF. The full variable domain, in which reference TRBV5-1 and TRBJ2-7 provide the parts outside the CDR3, is KAGVTQTPRYLIKTRGQQVTLSCSPISGHRSVSWYQQTPGQGLQFLFEYFSETQRNKGNFPGRFSGRQFSNSRSEMNVSTLELGDSALYLCASSLDLAGLAKQYFGPGTRLTVT.

The chain carries TRBV13 and TRBJ1-1; no definite D call. Germline V gene data show CDR1 as PRHDT and CDR2 as FYEKMQ (reference sequence). The CDR3 consists of 13 residues. V was trimmed by 4 bases and J by 5 bases, leaving 11 bases between them. CDR3 bases: TGTGCCAGCAGCTGGTCGTCCGGGACTGAAGCTTTCTTT. Its protein product is CASSWSSGTEAFF.

V gene TRBV2 combines with J gene TRBJ2-7; TRBD1 aligns across 9 bases. Germline trimming cut 6 bases from V and 0 bases from J; bases unmatched to any gene: 6. From germline, CDR1 is SNHLY and CDR2 FYNNEI. The CDR3 has 15 residues. In DNA, the CDR3 is TGTGCCAGCAGCACACAGGGGGCCTCCTCCTACGAGCAGTACTTC. Protein sequence: CASSTQGASSYEQYF.

The genes are TRBV15 and TRBJ2-4, with D unclear. The CDR3 is 12 residues long. Trimming stripped 2 bases from V and 8 bases from J, with 7 bases between. Germline CDR1 and CDR2: LNHNV and YYDKDF (reference sequence). The chain's CDR3 is CATSRFEDIQYF. Written as DNA, the CDR3 is TGTGCCACCAGCAGATTCGAGGACATTCAGTACTTC.